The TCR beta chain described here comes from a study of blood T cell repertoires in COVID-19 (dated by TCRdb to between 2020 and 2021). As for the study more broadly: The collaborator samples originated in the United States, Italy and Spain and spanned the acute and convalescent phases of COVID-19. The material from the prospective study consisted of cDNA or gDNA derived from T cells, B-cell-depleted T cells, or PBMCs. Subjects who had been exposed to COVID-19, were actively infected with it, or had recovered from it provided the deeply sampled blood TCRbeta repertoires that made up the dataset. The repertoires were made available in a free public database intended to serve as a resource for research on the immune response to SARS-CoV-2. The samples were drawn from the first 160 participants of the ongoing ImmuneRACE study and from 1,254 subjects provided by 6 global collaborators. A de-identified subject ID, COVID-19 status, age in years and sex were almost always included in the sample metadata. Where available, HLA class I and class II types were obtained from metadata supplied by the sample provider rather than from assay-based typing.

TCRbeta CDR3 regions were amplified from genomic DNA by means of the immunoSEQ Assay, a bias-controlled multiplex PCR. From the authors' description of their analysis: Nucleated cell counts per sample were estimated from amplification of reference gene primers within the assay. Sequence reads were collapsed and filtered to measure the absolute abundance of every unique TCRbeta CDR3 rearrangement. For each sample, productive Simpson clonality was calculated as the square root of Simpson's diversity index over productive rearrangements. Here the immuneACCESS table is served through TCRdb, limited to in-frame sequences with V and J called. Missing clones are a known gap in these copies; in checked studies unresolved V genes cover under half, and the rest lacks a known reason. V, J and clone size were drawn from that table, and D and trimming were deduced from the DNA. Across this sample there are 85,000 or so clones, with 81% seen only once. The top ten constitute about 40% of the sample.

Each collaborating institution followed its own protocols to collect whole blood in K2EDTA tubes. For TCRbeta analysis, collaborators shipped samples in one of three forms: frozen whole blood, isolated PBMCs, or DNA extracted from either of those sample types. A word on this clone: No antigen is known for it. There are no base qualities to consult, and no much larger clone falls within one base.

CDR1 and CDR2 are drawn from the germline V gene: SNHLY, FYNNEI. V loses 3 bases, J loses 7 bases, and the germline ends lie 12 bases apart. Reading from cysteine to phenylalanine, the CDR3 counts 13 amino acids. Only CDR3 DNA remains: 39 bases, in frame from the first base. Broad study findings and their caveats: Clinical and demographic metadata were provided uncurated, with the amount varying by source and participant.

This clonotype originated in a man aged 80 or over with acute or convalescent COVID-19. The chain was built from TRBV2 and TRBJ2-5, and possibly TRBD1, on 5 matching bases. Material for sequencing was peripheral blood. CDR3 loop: CASSERQTGTQYF. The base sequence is TGTGCCAGCAGTGAGAGACAGACGGGGACCCAGTACTTC.